Sequencing of this T cell receptor (beta chain) was carried out in a study of T cells in localized non-small cell lung cancer. Study-wide results and caveats: Greater blood T cell density accompanied longer overall survival. The tumor had only one region sequenced, so heterogeneity remains possible. Maximal T cell clonality occurred in uninvolved adjacent lung, with tumor ranking below it. Out of the top 100 tumor clones, a median around 50 were seen in adjacent lung.

Data came from immunoSEQ multiplex PCR; TCRdb stores just in-frame clones and leaves some out. The table lists roughly 84,000 clones, 88% of them singletons. Trimming removed 3 bases from V and 4 bases from J, with 11 bases in between. The V gene's germline CDR1 is SGHVS and CDR2 FQNEAQ. The CDR3 sequence is 14 residues long. Remarks on this clone: Its cognate antigen is unknown.

The clonotype was recovered from a woman aged 35 to 70 with stage I squamous cell lung carcinoma. The source was peripheral blood, collected before any cancer treatment. The rearrangement links TRBV7-8 to TRBJ2-3; D perhaps matches TRBD2 (5 bases). Here the CDR3 reads CASSFGLAADTQYF. The CDR3 bases are TGTGCCAGCAGCTTTGGCCTAGCTGCAGATACGCAGTATTTT.